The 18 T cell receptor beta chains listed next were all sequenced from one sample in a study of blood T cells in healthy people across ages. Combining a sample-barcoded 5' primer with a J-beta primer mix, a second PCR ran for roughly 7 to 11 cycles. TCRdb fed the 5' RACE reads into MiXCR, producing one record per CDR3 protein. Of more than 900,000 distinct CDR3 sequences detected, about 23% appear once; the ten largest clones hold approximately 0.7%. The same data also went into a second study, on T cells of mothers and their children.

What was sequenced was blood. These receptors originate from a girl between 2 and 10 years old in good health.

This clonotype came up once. The CDR3 here is CASSLSTRGHQPQHF. The CDR3 DNA reads as TGTGCCAGCAGCTTGTCGACGAGGGGTCATCAGCCCCAGCATTTT. The V and J genes are TRBV5-6 and TRBJ1-5, with D possibly being TRBD1 (5 bases). V shed 1 base and J shed 5 bases, with 13 bases lying between them. This CDR3 comprises 15 residues. Germline V gene data show CDR1 as SGHDT and CDR2 as YYEEEE.

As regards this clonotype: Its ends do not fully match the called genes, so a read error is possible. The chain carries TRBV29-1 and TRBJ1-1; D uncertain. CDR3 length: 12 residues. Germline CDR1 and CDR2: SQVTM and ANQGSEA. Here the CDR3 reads CSVEAFATEAFF. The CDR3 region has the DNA TGCAGCGTCGAAGCCTTCGCCACTGAAGCTTTCTTT.

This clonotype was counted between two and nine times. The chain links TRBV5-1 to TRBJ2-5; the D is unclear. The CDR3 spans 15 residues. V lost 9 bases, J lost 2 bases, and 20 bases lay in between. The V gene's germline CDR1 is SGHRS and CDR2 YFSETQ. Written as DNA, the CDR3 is TGCGCCAACAACGTCCCGGAAAATTTACAAGAGACCCAGTACTTC. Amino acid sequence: CANNVPENLQETQYF.

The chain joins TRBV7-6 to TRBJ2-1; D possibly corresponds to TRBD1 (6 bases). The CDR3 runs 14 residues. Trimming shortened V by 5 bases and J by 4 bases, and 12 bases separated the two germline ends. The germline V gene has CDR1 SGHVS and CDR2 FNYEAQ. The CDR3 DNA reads TGTGCCAGCAGCAAAAACAGGGTGTACAATGAGCAGTTCTTC. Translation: CASSKNRVYNEQFF.

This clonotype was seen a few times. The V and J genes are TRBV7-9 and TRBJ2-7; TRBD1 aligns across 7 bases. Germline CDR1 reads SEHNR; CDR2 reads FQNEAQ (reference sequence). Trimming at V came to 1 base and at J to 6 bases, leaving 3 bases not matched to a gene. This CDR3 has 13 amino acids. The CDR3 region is CASSLGAGGEQYF. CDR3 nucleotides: TGTGCCAGCAGCTTAGGGGCAGGGGGCGAGCAGTACTTC.

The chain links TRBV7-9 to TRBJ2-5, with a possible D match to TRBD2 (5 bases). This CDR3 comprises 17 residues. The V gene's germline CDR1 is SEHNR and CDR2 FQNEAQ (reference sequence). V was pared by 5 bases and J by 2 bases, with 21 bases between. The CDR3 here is CASSPSAAQIAQETQYF. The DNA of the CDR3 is TGTGCCAGCAGCCCGTCAGCAGCCCAAATAGCGCAAGAGACCCAGTACTTC.

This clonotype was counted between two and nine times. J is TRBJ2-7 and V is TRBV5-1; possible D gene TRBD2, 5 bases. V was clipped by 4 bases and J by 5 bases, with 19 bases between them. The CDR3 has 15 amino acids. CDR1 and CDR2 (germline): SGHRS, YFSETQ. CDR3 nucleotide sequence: TGCGCCAGCAGCCCGCCGGCTGCCGGGATCCACGAGCAGTACTTC. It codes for CASSPPAAGIHEQYF.

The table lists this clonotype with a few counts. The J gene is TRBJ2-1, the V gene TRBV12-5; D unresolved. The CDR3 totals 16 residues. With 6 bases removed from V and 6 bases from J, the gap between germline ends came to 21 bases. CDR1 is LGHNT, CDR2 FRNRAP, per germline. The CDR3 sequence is CASGLPVLPWANEQFF. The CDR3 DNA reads TGTGCTAGTGGCCTACCTGTACTACCGTGGGCCAATGAGCAGTTCTTC.

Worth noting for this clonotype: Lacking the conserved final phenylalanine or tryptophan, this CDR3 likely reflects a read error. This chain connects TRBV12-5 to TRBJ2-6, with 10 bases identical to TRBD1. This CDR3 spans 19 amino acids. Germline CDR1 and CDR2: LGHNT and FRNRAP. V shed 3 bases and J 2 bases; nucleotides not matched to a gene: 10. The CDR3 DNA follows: TGTGCTAGTGGTTTCAGAACGGGACAGGGGTCTGCTGGGGCCAACGTCCTGACTCTC. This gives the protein CASGFRTGQGSAGANVLTL.

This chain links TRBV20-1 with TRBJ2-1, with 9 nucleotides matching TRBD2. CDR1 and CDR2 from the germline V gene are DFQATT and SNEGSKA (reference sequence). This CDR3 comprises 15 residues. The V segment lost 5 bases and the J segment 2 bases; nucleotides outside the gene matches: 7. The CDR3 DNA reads TGCAGTGCTGACAATAGCGGGAGTCCCTACAATGAGCAGTTCTTC. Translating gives CSADNSGSPYNEQFF.

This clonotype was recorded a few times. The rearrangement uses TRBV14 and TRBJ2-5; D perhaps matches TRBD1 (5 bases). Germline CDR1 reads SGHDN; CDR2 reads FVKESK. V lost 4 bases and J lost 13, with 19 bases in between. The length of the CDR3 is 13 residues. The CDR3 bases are TGTGCCAGCAGCCCCACAAAAGGGGCAGCATGGTACTTC. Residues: CASSPTKGAAWYF. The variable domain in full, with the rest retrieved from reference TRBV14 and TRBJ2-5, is EAGVTQFPSHSVIEKGQTVTLRCDPISGHDNLYWYRRVMGKEIKFLLHFVKESKQDESGMPNNRFLAERTGGTYSTLKVQPAELEDSGVYFCASSPTKGAAWYFGPGTRLLVL.

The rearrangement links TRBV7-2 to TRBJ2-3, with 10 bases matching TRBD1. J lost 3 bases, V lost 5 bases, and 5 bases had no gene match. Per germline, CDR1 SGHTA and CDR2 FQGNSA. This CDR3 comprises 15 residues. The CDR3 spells CASSHRDRGTDTQYF. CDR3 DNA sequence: TGTGCCAGCAGCCACCGGGACAGGGGTACAGATACGCAGTATTTT.

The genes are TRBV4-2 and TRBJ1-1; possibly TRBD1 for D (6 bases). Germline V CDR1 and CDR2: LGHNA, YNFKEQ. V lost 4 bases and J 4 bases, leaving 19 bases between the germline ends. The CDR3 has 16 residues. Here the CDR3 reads CASSPRNGGAGTEAFF. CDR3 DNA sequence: TGTGCCAGCAGCCCCAGAAACGGGGGGGCTGGCACTGAAGCTTTCTTT.

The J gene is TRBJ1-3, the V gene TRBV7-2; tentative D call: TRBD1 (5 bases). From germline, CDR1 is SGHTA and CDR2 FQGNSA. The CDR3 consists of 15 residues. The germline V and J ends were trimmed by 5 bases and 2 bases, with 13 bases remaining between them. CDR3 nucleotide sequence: TGTGCCAGCAGCCCCGGCGGGGCAACTGGAAACACCATATATTTT. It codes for CASSPGGATGNTIYF.

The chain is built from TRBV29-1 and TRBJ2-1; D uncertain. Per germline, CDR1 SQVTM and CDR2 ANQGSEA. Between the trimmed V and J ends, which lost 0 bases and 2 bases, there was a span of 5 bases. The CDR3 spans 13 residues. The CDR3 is CSVEEVTYNEQFF. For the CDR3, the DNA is TGCAGCGTTGAAGAAGTGACCTACAATGAGCAGTTCTTC.

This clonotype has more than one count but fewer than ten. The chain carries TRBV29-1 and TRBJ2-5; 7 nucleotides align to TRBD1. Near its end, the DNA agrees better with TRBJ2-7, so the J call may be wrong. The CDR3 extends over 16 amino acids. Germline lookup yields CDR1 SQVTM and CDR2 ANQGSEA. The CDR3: CSARTGRTNGPYEQYF. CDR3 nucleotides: TGCAGCGCACGGACAGGTCGCACTAATGGCCCCTACGAGCAGTACTTC.

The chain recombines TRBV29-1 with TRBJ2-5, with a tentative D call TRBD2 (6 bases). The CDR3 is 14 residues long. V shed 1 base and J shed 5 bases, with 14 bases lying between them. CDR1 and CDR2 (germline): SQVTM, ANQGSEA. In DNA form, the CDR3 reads TGCAGCGTTGAAGCTCAGGGCGGGGAGGAGACCCAGTACTTC. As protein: CSVEAQGGEETQYF. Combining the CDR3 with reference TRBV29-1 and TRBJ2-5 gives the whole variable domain SAVISQKPSRDICQRGTSLTIQCQVDSQVTMMFWYRQQPGQSLTLIATANQGSEATYESGFVIDKFPISRPNLTFSTLTVSNMSPEDSSIYLCSVEAQGGEETQYFGPGTRLLVL.

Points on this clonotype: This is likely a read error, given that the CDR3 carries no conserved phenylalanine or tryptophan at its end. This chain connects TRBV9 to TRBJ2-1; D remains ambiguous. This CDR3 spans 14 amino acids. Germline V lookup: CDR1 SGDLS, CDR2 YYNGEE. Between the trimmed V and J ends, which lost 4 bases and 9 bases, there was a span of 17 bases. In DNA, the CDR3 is TGTGCCAGCAGCCCTATTAATGGGGTAGCTGAGCAGTTCCTC. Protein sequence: CASSPINGVAEQFL.